One sample yielded the 31 T cell receptor beta chains listed below, sequenced in a study of T cells in Graves' hyperthyroidism and ophthalmopathy. It was RNA transcripts that yielded the amplified TCR beta CDR3 regions. A first-round RT-PCR of the TCR CDR3 used the HTBI primer set. TCRdb re-called the multiplex PCR reads through MiXCR, storing one row per CDR3 protein. The sample shows approximately 150,000 distinct CDR3 sequences, 8% to 9.5% of them seen only once. Material for sequencing was blood. Receptors were obtained from a woman aged 18-29 years with Graves' hyperthyroidism that later progressed to Graves' ophthalmopathy.

This clonotype was picked up many times. The chain has TRBV20-1 and TRBJ2-2, with D unclear. The germline V gene encodes CDR1 DFQATT and CDR2 SNEGSKA (reference sequence). There are 12 residues in the CDR3. The V and J ends lost 3 bases and 3 bases respectively, with 5 bases between them. The CDR3 spells CSASPDTGELFF. The CDR3 DNA follows: TGCAGTGCTAGTCCGGACACCGGGGAGCTGTTTTTT.

This clonotype has at least ten counts. The CDR3 nucleotides are TGTGCCAGCAGTGGACAGGAAACTTCTGGCTACACCTTC. Translated, it gives CASSGQETSGYTF. This chain joins TRBV6-1 and TRBJ1-2; TRBD1 might be the D (6 bases). Deletions cut 4 bases from V and 7 bases from J, with 13 bases between. Germline CDR1 is MNHNS and CDR2 is SASEGT. The CDR3 totals 13 residues.

This clonotype was detected many times. The chain combines TRBV28 with TRBJ2-3, with 7 positions matching TRBD2. J was trimmed by 7 bases and V by 3 bases; bases with no gene match: 16. The V gene's germline CDR1 is MDHEN and CDR2 SYDVKM. This CDR3 spans 17 amino acids. CDR3 DNA: TGTGCCAGCAGTTTTGTAGGTCTGGGGAGGGGCGGTCATACGCAGTATTTT. Amino acids: CASSFVGLGRGGHTQYF. The whole variable domain, remainder taken from reference TRBV28 and TRBJ2-3, is DVKVTQSSRYLVKRTGEKVFLECVQDMDHENMFWYRQDPGLGLRLIYFSYDVKMKEKGDIPEGYSVSREKKERFSLILESASTNQTSMYLCASSFVGLGRGGHTQYFGPGTRLTVL.

The table lists this clonotype with many counts. The gene calls are TRBV7-2 and TRBJ2-5; no clear D gene. Germline V gives CDR1 SGHTA, CDR2 FQGNSA. The CDR3 length is 18 residues. Trimming removed 1 base at V and 2 bases at J, with 20 bases between. The CDR3 region has the DNA TGTGCCAGCAGCTTAGAGCCGGGTCATTGGCGGAGACAAGAGACCCAGTACTTC. Its protein is CASSLEPGHWRRQETQYF. Filled out from reference TRBV7-2 and TRBJ2-5, the complete variable domain reads GAGVSQSPSNKVTEKGKDVELRCDPISGHTALYWYRQSLGQGLEFLIYFQGNSAPDKSGLPSDRFSAERTGGSVSTLTIQRTQQEDSAVYLCASSLEPGHWRRQETQYFGPGTRLLVL.

The chain uses TRBV9 and TRBJ1-3; the D gene is possibly TRBD1 (5 bases). CDR1 is SGDLS and CDR2 is YYNGEE in the germline V gene. The CDR3 covers 15 residues. Trimming left V 4 bases short and J 2 bases short, with 13 bases between. The CDR3 protein is CASSPSGSAGNTIYF. Written as DNA, the CDR3 is TGTGCCAGCAGCCCGTCAGGGTCTGCTGGAAACACCATATATTTT.

This clonotype was observed many times. This chain links TRBV11-2 with TRBJ1-1; 9 bases match TRBD1. The CDR3 spans 16 residues. Trimming removed 1 base from V and 4 bases from J; junction bases left unmatched: 7. Per the germline V gene, CDR1 is SGHAT and CDR2 is FQNNGV. The CDR3 DNA follows: TGTGCCAGCAGCTTAGCACAGGGGGCTCGGGCCACTGAAGCTTTCTTT. Protein product: CASSLAQGARATEAFF.

This clonotype was detected many times. The V and J genes are TRBV27 and TRBJ2-7; D not resolved. CDR1 is MNHEY and CDR2 is SMNVEV in the germline V gene (reference sequence). V dropped 0 bases and J dropped 7 bases, with 16 bases sitting between them. This CDR3 is built from 15 residues. The CDR3: CASSLSKIPIREQYF. The DNA for the CDR3 is TGTGCCAGCAGTTTATCCAAAATACCCATAAGGGAGCAGTACTTC.

In this sample, this clonotype turned up many times. CDR3 coding DNA: TGTGCCAGCAGTTTAGAGGGTGTGAACACTGAAGCTTTCTTT. This translates into CASSLEGVNTEAFF. The V call is TRBV27, the J call TRBJ1-1; no firm D call. Per germline, CDR1 MNHEY and CDR2 SMNVEV (reference sequence). The germline V and J ends were trimmed by 2 bases and 0 bases, with 7 bases remaining between them. This CDR3 is 14 amino acids long.

This clonotype was counted a few times. The chain carries TRBV20-1 and TRBJ2-1, with 7 bases that match TRBD2. V dropped 7 bases and J dropped 2; count of bases not matched to a gene: 5. Per the germline V gene, CDR1 is DFQATT and CDR2 is SNEGSKA (reference sequence). The CDR3 length is 13 residues. The CDR3 loop is CSGTGGTYNEQFF. The CDR3 bases are TGCAGTGGCACGGGGGGAACCTACAATGAGCAGTTCTTC.

With regard to this clonotype: One base away lies a much larger clone, so this may be a sequencing read error. This CDR3 reads CASSVAGVTDTQYF. The DNA of the CDR3 is TGTGCCAGCAGCGTAGCAGGGGTCACAGATACGCAGTATTTT. The chain links TRBV9 to TRBJ2-3; weak D call: TRBD1 (6 bases). V lost 0 bases and J lost 2, with 7 bases in between. Germline assignment: CDR1 SGDLS and CDR2 YYNGEE. This CDR3 region has 14 residues.

This clonotype showed up many times. This chain joins TRBV24-1 and TRBJ2-5, with a tentative D call TRBD2 (6 bases). The CDR3 spans 16 residues. Germline loops: CDR1 KGHDR, CDR2 SFDVKD. V dropped 2 bases and J dropped 7 bases, with 19 bases sitting between them. The CDR3 spells CATSDSANGSSGTQYF. In DNA form, the CDR3 reads TGTGCCACCAGTGATTCCGCTAACGGGAGTAGCGGGACCCAGTACTTC.

This clonotype was seen repeatedly, ten times or more. V usage is TRBV6-2 or TRBV6-3 and J usage is TRBJ1-5; the D gene is possibly TRBD1 (5 bases). This CDR3 comprises 17 residues. V was cut by 0 bases and J by 2 bases, with 14 bases left in between. CDR1 is MNHEY and CDR2 is SVGEGT in the germline V gene. CDR3 DNA: TGTGCCAGCAGTTACTCCAGGGTGGGAGTAGGCAATCAGCCCCAGCATTTT. This translates into CASSYSRVGVGNQPQHF.

This clonotype was detected ten times or more. This sequence joins TRBV11-3 and TRBJ2-2, with D possibly being TRBD2 (5 bases). CDR3 length: 15 amino acids. Germline CDR1 is SGHNT and CDR2 is YENEEA. V lost 4 bases, J lost 0 bases, and 9 bases lay in between. CDR3: CASSSRAANTGELFF. The CDR3 DNA reads as TGTGCCAGCAGCTCCCGAGCGGCGAACACCGGGGAGCTGTTTTTT.

This clonotype was observed once. V gene TRBV2 combines with J gene TRBJ2-3; maybe TRBD1 (6 bases). CDR1 and CDR2 from the germline V gene are SNHLY and FYNNEI. The CDR3 has 15 residues. The ends were cut back, 6 bases at V and 0 bases at J, with 13 bases in the middle. In nucleotides, the CDR3 is TGTGCCAGCAGGTTCGGGACAACTAGCACAGATACGCAGTATTTT. This sequence encodes CASRFGTTSTDTQYF.

This clonotype has ten or more counts. The V gene is TRBV6-1, the J gene TRBJ1-2; TRBD1 aligns across 7 bases. CDR1 and CDR2 from the germline V gene are MNHNS and SASEGT. After removal of 5 bases from V and 0 bases from J, the junction contained 9 bases not matched to a gene. CDR3 length: 16 residues. The CDR3 DNA reads as TGTGCCAGCAGTTGGGGGTCAGGGGGATCTAACTATGGCTACACCTTC. Translated, it gives CASSWGSGGSNYGYTF.

The table lists this clonotype with many counts. The rearrangement joins TRBV6-1 to TRBJ1-1; a possible D gene is TRBD1 (6 bases). Looked up from germline, CDR1 is MNHNS and CDR2 is SASEGT. V lost 5 bases to trimming and J lost 8 bases, with 12 bases between them. The CDR3 spans 12 residues. CDR3 in amino acids: CASSSGTFEAFF. CDR3 coding DNA: TGTGCCAGCAGTTCCGGGACATTCGAAGCTTTCTTT.

This clonotype has a count of ten or more. This chain connects TRBV4-2 to TRBJ2-3, with D possibly TRBD2 on 6 matching bases. This CDR3 has 14 residues. Trimming left V 5 bases short and J 1 base short, with 10 bases between. Per the germline V gene, CDR1 is LGHNA and CDR2 is YNFKEQ. CDR3 loop: CASSSQRGTDTQYF. CDR3 in DNA: TGTGCCAGCAGCTCTCAGCGGGGCACAGATACGCAGTATTTT.

This clonotype was picked up a small number of times. One end of the junction is discordant with germline, which a read error may explain. The chain combines TRBV7-7 with TRBJ2-3; D is possibly TRBD2 (5 bases). The CDR3 contains 13 residues. Germline assignment: CDR1 SSHAT and CDR2 FNYEAQ (reference sequence). This chain's CDR3 is CASRRRLADTQYF. Written as DNA, the CDR3 is TGTGCTAGCAGACGGAGGTTGGCAGATACGCAGTATTTT.

The chain carries TRBV19 and TRBJ2-2; TRBD1 is a possible D gene (5 bases). The V and J ends lost 8 bases and 4 bases respectively, with 11 bases between them. The CDR3 extends over 13 amino acids. Germline lookup yields CDR1 LNHDA and CDR2 SQIVND (reference sequence). CDR3 loop: CASYWGRTGELFF. The CDR3, as DNA: TGTGCCAGTTATTGGGGCCGCACCGGGGAGCTGTTTTTT.

This clonotype was seen many times. J is TRBJ2-3 and V is TRBV30; 7 bases are shared with TRBD2. The V segment lost 6 bases and the J segment 0 bases; nucleotides outside the gene matches: 9. Germline V gene lookup returns CDR1 GTSNPN and CDR2 SVGIG (reference sequence). The CDR3 consists of 15 residues. DNA for the CDR3: TGTGCCTGTTCGGGTAGCGGGCTTAGCACAGATACGCAGTATTTT. Protein product: CACSGSGLSTDTQYF.

This clonotype was counted many times. The V gene is TRBV3-1, the J gene TRBJ1-6; D unresolved. The germline V and J ends were trimmed by 0 bases and 7 bases, with 4 bases remaining between them. This CDR3 has 13 residues. Germline CDR1 and CDR2: LGHDT and YNNKEL (reference sequence). The CDR3 sequence: CASSQEGNSPLHF. The CDR3 nucleotides read TGTGCCAGCAGCCAAGAAGGAAATTCACCCCTCCACTTT.

This clonotype was seen many times. The genes are TRBV12-3 or TRBV12-4 and TRBJ2-7; D gene unclear. Trimming removed 1 base at V and 3 bases at J, with 10 bases between. This CDR3 has 14 residues. CDR3 in DNA: TGTGCCAGCAGTTTAGTAGCAGGCAACTACGAGCAGTACTTC. Its translation: CASSLVAGNYEQYF.

This clonotype was picked up many times. The V gene is TRBV7-9, the J gene TRBJ2-7, with a possible D match to TRBD1 (5 bases). V gave up 1 base and J gave up 0 bases, with 13 bases separating them. CDR3 size: 16 residues. Germline CDR1 and CDR2: SEHNR and FQNEAQ (reference sequence). The CDR3 is CASSLGKGALSYEQYF. Written as DNA, the CDR3 is TGTGCCAGCAGCTTAGGAAAAGGGGCTCTCTCCTACGAGCAGTACTTC.

There are many counts of this clonotype. V usage is TRBV28 and J usage is TRBJ2-1, with 10 bases lining up with TRBD2. V dropped 5 bases and J dropped 8; count of bases not matched to a gene: 9. Germline CDR1 is MDHEN and CDR2 is SYDVKM. The CDR3 length is 15 residues. Here the CDR3 reads CASSEPGLASYEQFF. DNA for the CDR3: TGTGCCAGCAGTGAGCCGGGACTAGCGTCCTATGAGCAGTTCTTC.

Ten or more counts support this clonotype. The chain carries TRBV6-1 and TRBJ2-3; no reliable D call. Germline CDR1 and CDR2: MNHNS and SASEGT. The CDR3 sequence is 15 residues long. Trimming removed 2 bases from V and 4 bases from J, with 13 bases in between. The CDR3 coding sequence is TGTGCCAGCAGTGAAAGCCCTATCTCGGCAGATACGCAGTATTTT. Translated: CASSESPISADTQYF.

This rearrangement joins TRBV6-2 or TRBV6-3 to TRBJ1-2; D is undetermined. Germline CDR1 is MNHEY and CDR2 is SVGEGT. The CDR3 is made up of 12 amino acids. V shed 5 bases and J shed 6 bases, with 10 bases lying between them. For the CDR3, the DNA is TGTGCCAGCAGTCCCGGCTGGAATGGCTACACCTTC. It specifies CASSPGWNGYTF.

The sample holds a few counts of this clonotype. The V gene is TRBV5-6, the J gene TRBJ2-5; D ambiguous. V lost 4 bases and J 4 bases, leaving 17 bases between the germline ends. Looked up from germline, CDR1 is SGHDT and CDR2 is YYEEEE. This CDR3 contains 15 residues. The CDR3 loop is CASSNTLRGTETQYF. The CDR3 coding sequence is TGTGCCAGCAGCAATACTTTGAGAGGAACAGAGACCCAGTACTTC.

This clonotype was picked up many times. The rearrangement links TRBV7-9 to TRBJ2-1, with D hard to call. CDR1 and CDR2 (germline): SEHNR, FQNEAQ (reference sequence). The V end was cut by 3 bases, the J end by 10 bases, with 13 bases between. The CDR3 extends over 13 amino acids. CDR3 sequence reads: CASSFVLVEEQFF. CDR3 nucleotides: TGTGCCAGCAGCTTTGTTTTGGTGGAAGAGCAGTTCTTC.

This chain joins TRBV9 and TRBJ1-2, with 7 bases matching TRBD1. The CDR3 is 15 amino acids. The germline gives CDR1 SGDLS, CDR2 YYNGEE. V trimming: 0 bases; J trimming: 5 bases; junction bases outside the gene matches: 7. The CDR3 nucleotides are TGTGCCAGCAGCGTAGGGGGGGAGACAGGGTATGGCTACACCTTC. It codes for CASSVGGETGYGYTF.

This clonotype was observed many times. CDR3 residues: CASTLGDPNQPQHF. CDR3 bases: TGTGCCAGCACCCTGGGGGATCCGAATCAGCCCCAGCATTTT. The chain links TRBV6-1 to TRBJ1-5, with TRBD1 as a possible D gene (5 bases). CDR3 length: 14 amino acids. From germline, CDR1 is MNHNS and CDR2 SASEGT. Trimming stripped 7 bases from V and 4 bases from J, with 14 bases between.

Ten or more counts support this clonotype. The V gene is TRBV12-3 or TRBV12-4, the J gene TRBJ2-1; a possible D gene is TRBD1 (5 bases). Trimming cost V 0 bases and J 3 bases, with 12 bases left between them. The CDR3 is 16 residues long. CDR3 region: CASSLADKLIYNEQFF. The CDR3 nucleotides read TGTGCCAGCAGTTTAGCGGACAAACTAATCTACAATGAGCAGTTCTTC.